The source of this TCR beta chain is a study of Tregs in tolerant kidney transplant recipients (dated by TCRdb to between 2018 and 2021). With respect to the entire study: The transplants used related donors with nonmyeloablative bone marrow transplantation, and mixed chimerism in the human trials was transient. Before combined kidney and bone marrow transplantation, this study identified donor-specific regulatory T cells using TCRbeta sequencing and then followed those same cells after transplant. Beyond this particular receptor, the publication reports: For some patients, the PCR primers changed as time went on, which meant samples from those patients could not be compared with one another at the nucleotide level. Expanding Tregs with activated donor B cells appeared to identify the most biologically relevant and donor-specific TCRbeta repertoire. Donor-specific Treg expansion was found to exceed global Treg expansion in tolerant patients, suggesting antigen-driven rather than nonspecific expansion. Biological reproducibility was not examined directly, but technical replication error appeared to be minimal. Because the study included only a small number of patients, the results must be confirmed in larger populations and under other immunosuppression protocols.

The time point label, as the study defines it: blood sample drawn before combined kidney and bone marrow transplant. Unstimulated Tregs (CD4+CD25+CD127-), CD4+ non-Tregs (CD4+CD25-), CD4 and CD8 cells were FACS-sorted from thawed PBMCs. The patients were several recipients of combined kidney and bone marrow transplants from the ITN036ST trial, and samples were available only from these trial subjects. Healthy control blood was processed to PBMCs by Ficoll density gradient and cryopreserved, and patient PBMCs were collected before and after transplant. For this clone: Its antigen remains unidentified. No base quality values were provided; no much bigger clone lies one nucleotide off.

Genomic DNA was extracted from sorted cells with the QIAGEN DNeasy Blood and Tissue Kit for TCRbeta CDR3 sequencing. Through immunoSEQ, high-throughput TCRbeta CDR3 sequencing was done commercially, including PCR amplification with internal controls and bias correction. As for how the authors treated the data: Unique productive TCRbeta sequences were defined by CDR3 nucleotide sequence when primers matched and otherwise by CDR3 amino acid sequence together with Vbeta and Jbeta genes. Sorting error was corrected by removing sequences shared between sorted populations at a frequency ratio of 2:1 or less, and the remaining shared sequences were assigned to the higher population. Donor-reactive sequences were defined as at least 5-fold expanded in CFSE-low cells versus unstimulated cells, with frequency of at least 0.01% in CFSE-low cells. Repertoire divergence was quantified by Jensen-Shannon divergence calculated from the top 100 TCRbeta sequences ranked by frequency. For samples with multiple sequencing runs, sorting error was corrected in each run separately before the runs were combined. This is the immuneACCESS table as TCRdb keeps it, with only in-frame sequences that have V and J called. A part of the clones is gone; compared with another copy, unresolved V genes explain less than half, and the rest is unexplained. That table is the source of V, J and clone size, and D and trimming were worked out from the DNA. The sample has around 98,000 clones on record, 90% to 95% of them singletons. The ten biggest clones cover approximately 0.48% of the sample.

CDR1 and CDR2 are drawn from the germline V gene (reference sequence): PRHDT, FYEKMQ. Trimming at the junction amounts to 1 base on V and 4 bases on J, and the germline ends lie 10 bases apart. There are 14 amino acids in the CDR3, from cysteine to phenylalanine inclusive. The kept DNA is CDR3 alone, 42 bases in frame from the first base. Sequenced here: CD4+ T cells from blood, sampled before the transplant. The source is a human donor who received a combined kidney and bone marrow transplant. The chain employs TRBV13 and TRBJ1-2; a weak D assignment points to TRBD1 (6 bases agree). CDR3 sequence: CASSLVRGPYGYTF. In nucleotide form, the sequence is TGTGCCAGCAGCTTAGTCAGGGGTCCCTATGGCTACACCTTC.